These 18 T cell receptor beta chains were all obtained from the same sample, sequenced in a study of shared clonotypes between healthy human individuals. The repertoire was sequenced with immunoSEQ multiplex PCR; TCRdb's copy has only in-frame clones and lacks some. The table lists about 1.1 million clones, approximately 75% of them singletons, with more than 0.85% in the top ten. The sequenced material came from memory CD4+ T cells from PBMCs. Stated subset: CD45RA-negative fraction. These receptors all stem from a man aged 18 to 29 in good health. Some clones in this sample may be carry-over from other donors' samples.

The rearrangement joins TRBV5-1 to TRBJ2-7; D is undetermined. CDR1 and CDR2 from the germline V gene are SGHRS and YFSETQ. V was shortened by 0 bases and J by 2 bases, with 15 bases between the two germline ends. The CDR3 has 16 residues. The CDR3 DNA is TGCGCCAGCAGCTTGGCACGAAGTATAGAGCCCTACGAGCAGTACTTC. Protein sequence: CASSLARSIEPYEQYF. Combining the CDR3 with reference TRBV5-1 and TRBJ2-7 gives the whole variable domain KAGVTQTPRYLIKTRGQQVTLSCSPISGHRSVSWYQQTPGQGLQFLFEYFSETQRNKGNFPGRFSGRQFSNSRSEMNVSTLELGDSALYLCASSLARSIEPYEQYFGPGTRLTVT.

The chain uses TRBV2 and TRBJ1-2; 9 bases fit TRBD1. Trimming removed 8 bases from V and 4 bases from J; junction bases left unmatched: 5. The CDR3 runs 13 residues. Germline CDR1 SNHLY, CDR2 FYNNEI. CDR3 coding DNA: TGTGCCAGCCACGGACAGGGGAGCTATGGCTACACCTTC. Translated: CASHGQGSYGYTF.

V and J are TRBV7-9 and TRBJ2-1; D uncertain. The CDR3 sequence is 12 residues long. Trimming removed 5 bases at V and 12 bases at J, with 14 bases between. Germline V gene data show CDR1 as SEHNR and CDR2 as FQNEAQ (reference sequence). Written as DNA, the CDR3 is TGTGCCAGCAGCGCGGACCGGCTCGGGCAGTTCTTC. Translation: CASSADRLGQFF.

V gene TRBV10-3 combines with J gene TRBJ2-7; 10 bases align to TRBD2. The CDR3 runs to 15 residues. With V trimmed by 3 bases and J by 0 bases, 2 bases remained unmatched. Germline CDR1 and CDR2: ENHRY and SYGVKD. CDR3 region: CAISEGLADSYEQYF. CDR3 DNA: TGTGCCATCAGTGAAGGACTAGCGGACTCCTACGAGCAGTACTTC.

In DNA form, the CDR3 reads TGTGCCAGCAGCTACAGGATCTCAGAAAACACCATATATTTT. It encodes CASSYRISENTIYF. The chain combines TRBV7-2 with TRBJ1-3; D is possibly TRBD1 (5 bases). Germline V gives CDR1 SGHTA, CDR2 FQGNSA. Trimming took 4 bases from V and 6 from J, leaving 13 bases between them. This CDR3 is 14 amino acids long.

The chain joins TRBV5-1 to TRBJ2-3; D is undetermined. Trimming cost V 0 bases and J 3 bases, with 20 bases left between them. Germline CDR1 SGHRS, CDR2 YFSETQ. The CDR3 contains 18 residues. The CDR3 bases are TGCGCCAGCAGCTTGGGCTCAGGCGGAAACTTGGGGACAGATACGCAGTATTTT. Translated, it gives CASSLGSGGNLGTDTQYF.

This chain joins TRBV4-1 and TRBJ2-1; D may be TRBD1 or TRBD2 (5 bases each). The V gene lost 5 bases and the J gene lost 1 base, with 12 bases spanning the gap. From germline, CDR1 is MGHRA and CDR2 YSYEKL. The CDR3 sequence is 15 residues long. This CDR3 reads CASSTGTQSYNEQFF. The CDR3 DNA follows: TGCGCCAGCAGCACCGGGACCCAATCCTACAATGAGCAGTTCTTC.

This clone occurred a few times. The V and J genes are TRBV20-1 and TRBJ1-1; perhaps TRBD1 as D (5 bases). The germline V gene has CDR1 DFQATT and CDR2 SNEGSKA (reference sequence). Trimming shortened V by 4 bases and J by 11 bases, and 14 bases separated the two germline ends. The CDR3 runs to 11 residues. CDR3 protein: CSAKVGERAFF. CDR3 in DNA: TGCAGTGCTAAAGTGGGGGAACGGGCTTTCTTT.

This clone was detected only once. The chain combines TRBV28 with TRBJ2-2, with a tentative D call TRBD1 (5 bases). Trimming took 6 bases from V and 3 from J, leaving 14 bases between them. CDR3 length: 15 residues. The germline V gene encodes CDR1 MDHEN and CDR2 SYDVKM. DNA of the CDR3: TGTGCCAGCAGCCCCCCCCCAGGGCACACCGGGGAGCTGTTTTTT. Translating gives CASSPPPGHTGELFF.

V and J are TRBV11-1 and TRBJ2-3, with D unresolved. The germline V gene has CDR1 SGHAT and CDR2 FQDESV (reference sequence). Trimming pared 0 bases from V and 7 bases from J, leaving 5 bases between. This CDR3 contains 12 residues. CDR3 protein: CASSLARNTQYF. The CDR3 region has the DNA TGTGCCAGCAGCTTAGCGAGGAATACGCAGTATTTT. Variable domain in full (rest from reference TRBV11-1 and TRBJ2-3): EAEVAQSPRYKITEKSQAVAFWCDPISGHATLYWYRQILGQGPELLVQFQDESVVDDSQLPKDRFSAERLKGVDSTLKIQPAELGDSAMYLCASSLARNTQYFGPGTRLTVL.

The genes are TRBV9 and TRBJ1-1; weak D call: TRBD1 (5 bases). CDR1 SGDLS and CDR2 YYNGEE come from the germline V gene. CDR3 length equals 14 residues. Trimming stripped 0 bases from V and 1 base from J, with 7 bases between. The CDR3 region is CASSVEGENTEAFF. In nucleotides, the CDR3 is TGTGCCAGCAGCGTAGAAGGGGAGAACACTGAAGCTTTCTTT.

The CDR3 DNA is TGTGCCAGCAGCCCGGGACAGGCCCGGGCTGAAGCTTTCTTT. Amino acids: CASSPGQARAEAFF. This chain links TRBV9 with TRBJ1-1, with 8 bases lining up with TRBD1. CDR1 SGDLS and CDR2 YYNGEE come from the germline V gene. The junction had 8 bases not matched to a gene; V was cut back by 4 bases and J by 6 bases. This CDR3 comprises 14 residues. Full variable domain (remainder filled in from reference TRBV9 and TRBJ1-1): DSGVTQTPKHLITATGQRVTLRCSPRSGDLSVYWYQQSLDQGLQFLIQYYNGEERAKGNILERFSAQQFPDLHSELNLSSLELGDSALYFCASSPGQARAEAFFGQGTRLTVV.

V gene TRBV5-1 combines with J gene TRBJ1-1; D is unresolved. V was pared by 5 bases and J by 8 bases, with 10 bases between. Germline CDR1 SGHRS, CDR2 YFSETQ. The CDR3 is 11 amino acids. The CDR3 sequence is CASSPDVEAFF. The CDR3, as DNA: TGCGCCAGCAGTCCGGACGTGGAAGCTTTCTTT.

This chain links TRBV2 with TRBJ2-1; D possibly uses TRBD1 or TRBD2 (6 bases each). Trimming removed 7 bases at V and 0 bases at J, with 19 bases between. The CDR3 has 17 amino acids. Per germline, CDR1 SNHLY and CDR2 FYNNEI. CDR3 DNA: TGTGCCAGCACCCGGAGGGGGACTGCAAGCTCCTACAATGAGCAGTTCTTC. It codes for CASTRRGTASSYNEQFF.

A remark on this clone: A much larger clone lies one base from this, so it may be a read error. Different DNA sequences within this sample yield the same CDR3. The rearrangement joins TRBV2 to TRBJ2-1, with unresolved D. Looked up from germline, CDR1 is SNHLY and CDR2 is FYNNEI. V dropped 8 bases and J dropped 2 bases, with 4 bases sitting between them. This CDR3 has 11 amino acids. The CDR3 is CASGAYNEQFF. The CDR3 region has the DNA TGTGCCAGCGGGGCCTACAATGAGCAGTTCTTC.

This clone has only a few counts. The V call is TRBV13, the J call TRBJ1-1; D unresolved. This CDR3 spans 13 amino acids. The germline V and J ends were trimmed by 2 bases and 5 bases, with 9 bases remaining between them. Germline loops: CDR1 PRHDT, CDR2 FYEKMQ (reference sequence). In DNA, the CDR3 is TGTGCCAGCAGCTTAAATAGGTTTACTGAAGCTTTCTTT. This sequence encodes CASSLNRFTEAFF.

This clone has a single count. This sequence joins TRBV18 and TRBJ2-7; D might be TRBD1 (5 bases). V shed 3 bases and J shed 3 bases, with 12 bases lying between them. CDR1 is KGHSH, CDR2 LQKENI, per germline. The CDR3 length is 14 residues. DNA of the CDR3: TGTGCCAGCTCACCTGGGCAGGGCCTCTACGAGCAGTACTTC. Its translation is CASSPGQGLYEQYF. Together with reference TRBV18 and TRBJ2-7, the CDR3 gives the full variable domain: NAGVMQNPRHLVRRRGQEARLRCSPMKGHSHVYWYRQLPEEGLKFMVYLQKENIIDESGMPKERFSAEFPKEGPSILRIQQVVRGDSAAYFCASSPGQGLYEQYFGPGTRLTVT.

The chain is built from TRBV19 and TRBJ2-6, with 9 nucleotides matching TRBD1. Germline V gene data show CDR1 as LNHDA and CDR2 as SQIVND (reference sequence). Losses at the gene ends were 3 bases for V and 0 bases for J; bases not matched to a gene: 9. The CDR3 has 19 amino acids. CDR3 sequence (DNA): TGTGCCAGTAGTATCTGGGGTACAGGGGGCTTCTCTGGGGCCAACGTCCTGACTTTC. It encodes CASSIWGTGGFSGANVLTF.